The following is a T cell receptor (beta chain) sequence with its context. What it binds is not known. Germline CDR1 and CDR2: LGHNA and YSLEER. There are 17 residues in the CDR3. The V end was cut by 0 bases, the J end by 5 bases, with 19 bases between. TCRdb re-called the reads through MiXCR, storing one row per CDR3 protein. The table includes hundreds of thousands of distinct CDR3 sequences, approximately 33% detected once. This record comes from a study of T cell repertoires in cytomegalovirus infection. Looking at the study overall: Recently identified HLA-C-restricted and well-studied HLA-B-restricted CMV epitopes were used. Both CMV infection and a matching HLA type were indicated by public TCR beta signatures. Study-wide points: The cumulative frequency of public TCR beta families distinguished individuals who carried CMV together with the relevant HLA. Within the response measured ex vivo, HLA-C-restricted CMV-specific TCR beta clonotypes were dominant.

The V gene is TRBV4-3, the J gene TRBJ2-5, with D perhaps being TRBD1 or TRBD2 (5 bases each). This receptor was identified in a human donor in good health (CMV status not recorded). Some clones in this sample may be carry-over from other donors' samples. This specimen was cultured CD8+ T cells from PBMCs, taken from culture after CMV antigen stimulation. The CDR3 loop reads CASSQEGRDPALETQYF. CDR3 nucleotides: TGCGCCAGCAGCCAAGAAGGTCGGGACCCGGCTTTGGAGACCCAGTACTTC.